The present entry profiles one T cell receptor beta chain with its context. As yet, its antigen is unknown. The PCR ran on 60 Vbeta and 13 Jbeta primers. Profiling relied on immunoSEQ multiplex PCR, and the TCRdb table lists in-frame clones only, not all of them. The sample consists of over 150,000 clones, under 85% of them appearing once. This sample was included in a study of cytomegalovirus exposure and HLA in healthy donors. General study points: Accurate predictions that matched the HLA-A and HLA-B alleles of most subjects were reportedly made from TCR beta sequences. A later analysis found TCR association rates differed by HLA locus, highest for DRB1 and lowest for HLA-C. Later, an analysis showed that TCR beta chains associated with HLA were more clonally expanded than others that were equally common.

V shed 3 bases and J 2 bases; nucleotides not matched to a gene: 3. The length of the CDR3 is 14 residues. Germline V gene lookup returns CDR1 MDHEN and CDR2 SYDVKM. This receptor was obtained from a male donor in good health and CMV-seronegative. This rearrangement joins TRBV28 to TRBJ1-1; 7 positions match TRBD1. Sequences were obtained from PBMCs. CDR3 protein: CASSFGDRNTEAFF. The CDR3 bases are TGTGCCAGCAGTTTTGGGGACAGAAACACTGAAGCTTTCTTT.